This T cell receptor (beta chain) appears in the sequencing data of a study of blood T cell repertoires in COVID-19. This clone was seen a single time. Germline V gene sequence: CDR1 LGHNA, CDR2 YSLEER. The CDR3 has 15 amino acids. V lost 0 bases and J lost 1, with 9 bases in between. Original handling: Scientists estimated how many nucleated cells there were by amplifying reference gene primers. Profiled with immunoSEQ multiplex PCR; TCRdb holds only in-frame clones, not every one. V, J and clone size derive from that table, while D and trimming were established from the DNA sequence. Of under 30,000 clones in the sample, approximately 80% are singletons; the top ten hold about 42%.

The V and J genes are TRBV4-3 and TRBJ2-5; TRBD2 might be the D (6 bases). This receptor was obtained from a woman between 65 and 79 years old with acute or convalescent COVID-19. The sample was peripheral blood. Written as DNA, the CDR3 is TGCGCCAGCAGCCAAGATCGGGAGAGCCAAGAGACCCAGTACTTC. It specifies CASSQDRESQETQYF.